These 32 T cell receptor beta chains were sequenced from one sample in a study of blood T cell repertoires in COVID-19. The method was immunoSEQ multiplex PCR; TCRdb's version includes in-frame clones alone and lacks a portion of them. The profile shows fewer than 400,000 clones, around 84% of them singletons. The specimen sequenced was peripheral blood. The source of these receptors is a human donor in a cohort sampled during active COVID-19.

This chain joins TRBV18 and TRBJ2-2; 9 bases match TRBD1. V shed 4 bases and J 3 bases; nucleotides not matched to a gene: 3. The germline gives CDR1 KGHSH, CDR2 LQKENI. The CDR3 runs 15 residues. CDR3 nucleotides: TGTGCCAGCTCACGGGACAGGGTGGACACCGGGGAGCTGTTTTTT. Its protein is CASSRDRVDTGELFF.

The rearrangement links TRBV7-2 to TRBJ2-3, with 7 positions matching TRBD2. The V segment lost 1 base and the J segment 4 bases; nucleotides outside the gene matches: 8. Germline CDR1 SGHTA, CDR2 FQGNSA. The CDR3 has 16 residues. The CDR3 coding sequence is TGTGCCAGCAGCTTAGTCGCGGGAGCCGTGGCAGATACGCAGTATTTT. Protein product: CASSLVAGAVADTQYF.

In this sample, this clone turned up once. This chain uses TRBV5-5 with TRBJ2-3, with D tentatively TRBD2 (5 bases). V lost 4 bases to trimming and J lost 8 bases, with 14 bases between them. CDR1 and CDR2 (germline): SGHKS, YYEKEE (reference sequence). The CDR3 is 13 residues long. Here the CDR3 DNA reads TGTGCCAGCAGCCCGGGCGGTCGGGGTACGCAGTATTTT. Translated: CASSPGGRGTQYF. The full variable domain, completed using reference TRBV5-5 and TRBJ2-3, is DAGVTQSPTHLIKTRGQQVTLRCSPISGHKSVSWYQQVLGQGPQFIFQYYEKEERGRGNFPDRFSARQFPNYSSELNVNALLLGDSALYLCASSPGGRGTQYFGPGTRLTVL.

This chain links TRBV10-3 with TRBJ2-2; 7 bases match TRBD1. The CDR3 length is 17 residues. Germline values: CDR1 ENHRY, CDR2 SYGVKD. The junction had 10 bases not matched to a gene; V was cut back by 2 bases and J by 4 bases. The CDR3 DNA follows: TGTGCCATCAGTGAGGGCCGCACAGGGGACGTCACCGGGGAGCTGTTTTTT. Its protein product is CAISEGRTGDVTGELFF.

The V and J genes are TRBV28 and TRBJ2-7, with 11 bases aligning to TRBD2. Germline values: CDR1 MDHEN, CDR2 SYDVKM. V was pared by 5 bases and J by 4 bases, with 4 bases of the junction left unmatched. The CDR3 totals 14 residues. The CDR3 coding sequence is TGTGCCAGCAGTGGGACTAGCGGAAAATACGAGCAGTACTTC. This gives the protein CASSGTSGKYEQYF.

The chain employs TRBV3-1 (or the pseudogene TRBV3-2) and TRBJ1-1; a possible D gene is TRBD1 (5 bases). This CDR3 comprises 14 residues. V dropped 4 bases and J dropped 4 bases, with 13 bases sitting between them. Germline V gene data show CDR1 as LGHDT and CDR2 as YNNKEL (reference sequence). The CDR3 bases are TGTGCCAGCAGCCTACGCGGGGACTCCACTGAAGCTTTCTTT. Protein product: CASSLRGDSTEAFF.

This sequence joins TRBV9 and TRBJ1-3, with 7 bases aligning to TRBD1. Germline V CDR1 and CDR2: SGDLS, YYNGEE. J gave up 0 bases and V 0 bases, and 6 bases lay outside the gene matches. The CDR3 is 17 amino acids. CDR3 nucleotides: TGTGCCAGCAGCGTAGGAGGGGGCACTAGCTCTGGAAACACCATATATTTT. Translation gives CASSVGGGTSSGNTIYF.

V usage is TRBV12-3 or TRBV12-4 and J usage is TRBJ1-1, with 7 nucleotides matching TRBD1. The V and J ends lost 5 bases and 8 bases, in that order; junction bases with no gene match: 8. The length of the CDR3 is 13 residues. CDR3 amino acids: CASSGRTGQEAFF. In DNA, the CDR3 is TGTGCCAGCAGTGGCCGGACAGGACAGGAAGCTTTCTTT.

This chain uses TRBV7-9 with TRBJ1-3; D unclear. V lost 1 base to trimming and J lost 4 bases, with 5 bases between them. CDR1 is SEHNR and CDR2 is FQNEAQ in the germline V gene (reference sequence). The CDR3 sequence is 13 residues long. The CDR3 sequence is CASSLELGNTIYF. CDR3 in DNA: TGTGCCAGCAGCTTAGAACTCGGAAACACCATATATTTT.

The chain's CDR3 is CASSSEGLGWGGNTIYF. CDR3 sequence (DNA): TGTGCCAGCAGCTCAGAGGGTTTAGGTTGGGGAGGAAACACCATATATTTT. The chain is built from TRBV7-8 and TRBJ1-3; D not resolved. Trimming left V 4 bases short and J 4 bases short, with 20 bases between. The CDR3 spans 17 residues. Germline V CDR1 and CDR2: SGHVS, FQNEAQ.

This chain uses TRBV7-9 with TRBJ2-7; TRBD2 aligns across 7 bases. CDR1 SEHNR and CDR2 FQNEAQ come from the germline V gene (reference sequence). CDR3 length equals 15 residues. V lost 5 bases, J lost 0 bases, and 7 bases stayed unmatched. The CDR3 region is CASSRGTTSSYEQYF. In DNA form, the CDR3 reads TGTGCCAGCAGCAGAGGGACTACGAGCTCCTACGAGCAGTACTTC. Based on the CDR3 plus reference TRBV7-9 and TRBJ2-7, the full variable domain is DTGVSQNPRHKITKRGQNVTFRCDPISEHNRLYWYRQTLGQGPEFLTYFQNEAQLEKSRLLSDRFSAERPKGSFSTLEIQRTEQGDSAMYLCASSRGTTSSYEQYFGPGTRLTVT.

The CDR3 region is CASSLMSSGRTGELFF. Here the CDR3 DNA reads TGCGCCAGCAGCTTGATGAGTAGCGGGAGAACCGGGGAGCTGTTTTTT. The gene calls are TRBV5-1 and TRBJ2-2; 9 bases fit TRBD2. In germline, CDR1 is SGHRS, CDR2 YFSETQ. Losses at the gene ends were 1 base for V and 5 bases for J; bases not matched to a gene: 6. The CDR3 contains 16 residues.

This rearrangement joins TRBV19 to TRBJ1-2; TRBD1 matches 9 bases. J lost 2 bases, V lost 4 bases, and 2 bases had no gene match. The CDR3 runs 14 residues. Germline-derived CDR1 and CDR2 are LNHDA and SQIVND (reference sequence). This CDR3 reads CASSTGTGNYGYTF. The CDR3 region has the DNA TGTGCCAGTAGTACCGGGACAGGGAACTATGGCTACACCTTC.

The chain has TRBV30 and TRBJ1-1; D is ambiguous. The CDR3 has 13 amino acids. Germline V gene lookup returns CDR1 GTSNPN and CDR2 SVGIG (reference sequence). Trimming removed 0 bases from V and 7 bases from J, with 12 bases in between. This CDR3 is CAWSVRQEGEAFF. The DNA of the CDR3 is TGTGCCTGGAGTGTAAGACAAGAAGGTGAAGCTTTCTTT.

The chain is built from TRBV9 and TRBJ2-7; 12 bases fit TRBD2. The CDR3 sequence is 16 residues long. Germline values: CDR1 SGDLS, CDR2 YYNGEE. V lost 0 bases to trimming and J lost 4 bases; unmatched junction nucleotides: 5. CDR3 in DNA: TGTGCCAGCAGCGTAGGGACTAGCGGGAATAGTTACGAGCAGTACTTC. Translated: CASSVGTSGNSYEQYF. Full variable domain (missing parts from reference TRBV9 and TRBJ2-7): DSGVTQTPKHLITATGQRVTLRCSPRSGDLSVYWYQQSLDQGLQFLIQYYNGEERAKGNILERFSAQQFPDLHSELNLSSLELGDSALYFCASSVGTSGNSYEQYFGPGTRLTVT.

This clone has a single count. The chain has TRBV29-1 and TRBJ1-2; weak D call: TRBD1 (5 bases). V lost 2 bases, J lost 4 bases, and 11 bases lay in between. The CDR3 is made up of 13 amino acids. Germline CDR1 and CDR2: SQVTM and ANQGSEA. The CDR3 is CSVERVQGYGYTF. CDR3 in DNA: TGCAGCGTTGAAAGAGTGCAGGGCTATGGCTACACCTTC.

This clone was found once. The chain carries TRBV28 and TRBJ2-7; TRBD1 aligns across 9 bases. V was pared by 8 bases and J by 2 bases, with 13 bases of the junction left unmatched. The CDR3 sequence is 16 residues long. Germline-derived CDR1 and CDR2 are MDHEN and SYDVKM. Here the CDR3 reads CASHRQGEFIPYEQYF. CDR3 coding DNA: TGTGCCAGCCACAGACAGGGGGAGTTTATCCCCTACGAGCAGTACTTC. Full variable domain (outside the CDR3, taken from reference TRBV28 and TRBJ2-7): DVKVTQSSRYLVKRTGEKVFLECVQDMDHENMFWYRQDPGLGLRLIYFSYDVKMKEKGDIPEGYSVSREKKERFSLILESASTNQTSMYLCASHRQGEFIPYEQYFGPGTRLTVT.

About this clone itself: Other DNA sequences in the sample encode the same CDR3. The chain carries TRBV29-1 and TRBJ1-5; TRBD1 matches 7 bases. CDR3 length equals 12 residues. Germline CDR1 SQVTM, CDR2 ANQGSEA. J was trimmed by 5 bases and V by 5 bases; bases with no gene match: 3. The CDR3 is CSVRQGDQPQHF. In DNA, the CDR3 is TGCAGCGTTCGCCAGGGGGATCAGCCCCAGCATTTT.

This sequence joins TRBV13 and TRBJ1-2; 7 positions match TRBD1. Germline trimming cut 5 bases from V and 5 bases from J; bases unmatched to any gene: 11. The V gene's germline CDR1 is PRHDT and CDR2 FYEKMQ (reference sequence). This CDR3 spans 15 amino acids. As DNA, the CDR3 is TGTGCCAGCAGCGAAGAAGGGGGCTTTGGTTATGGCTACACCTTC. It yields the protein CASSEEGGFGYGYTF.

V and J are TRBV18 and TRBJ2-5; D remains unclear. This CDR3 is built from 15 residues. V lost 3 bases and J 2 bases, leaving 13 bases between the germline ends. The germline V gene has CDR1 KGHSH and CDR2 LQKENI. As DNA, the CDR3 is TGTGCCAGCTCACCGCTTCGTGGAGATCAAGAGACCCAGTACTTC. It is translated as CASSPLRGDQETQYF.

V is TRBV5-1 and J is TRBJ2-1, with D maybe TRBD1 (6 bases). Trimming took off 2 bases at V and 5 bases at J, with 14 bases between the two ends. Per germline, CDR1 SGHRS and CDR2 YFSETQ. The CDR3 loop spans 15 amino acids. The CDR3 region is CASSFNAGAHNEQFF. Here the CDR3 DNA reads TGCGCCAGCAGCTTTAATGCAGGGGCCCACAATGAGCAGTTCTTC.

In DNA form, the CDR3 reads TGTGCCAGAAGCCCGGGTCCGGGACAGGGGTCTGCTGAAGCTTTCTTT. Its translation: CARSPGPGQGSAEAFF. This sequence joins TRBV7-5 and TRBJ1-1; the D call TRBD1 from the table was never checked on the DNA. TRBV7-5 is marked as a pseudogene. The length of the CDR3 is 16 residues.

V usage is TRBV7-2 and J usage is TRBJ2-5; TRBD2 is a possible D gene (5 bases). The ends were cut back, 2 bases at V and 5 bases at J, with 12 bases in the middle. Germline loops: CDR1 SGHTA, CDR2 FQGNSA. The CDR3 is 14 residues long. The CDR3 bases are TGTGCCAGCAGCTTAATAGCGCTAAGGGAGACCCAGTACTTC. This sequence encodes CASSLIALRETQYF.

This chain joins TRBV7-2 and TRBJ2-4; D is ambiguous. V shed 4 bases and J shed 8 bases, with 12 bases lying between them. The CDR3 extends over 13 amino acids. The V gene's germline CDR1 is SGHTA and CDR2 FQGNSA. The CDR3 coding sequence is TGTGCCAGCAGCTACTCTCGGTTGGACATTCAGTACTTC. Amino acids: CASSYSRLDIQYF.

This chain links TRBV19 with TRBJ1-3, with TRBD1 matching over 9 bases. The CDR3 has 15 amino acids. Germline CDR1 and CDR2: LNHDA and SQIVND (reference sequence). With V trimmed by 6 bases and J by 3 bases, 6 bases remained unmatched. The CDR3 DNA sequence: TGTGCCAGTAGGATGGACAGGGGAGGTGGAAACACCATATATTTT. Translating it yields CASRMDRGGGNTIYF.

The V call is TRBV6-4, the J call TRBJ2-2; D is perhaps TRBD2 (5 bases). The V gene's germline CDR1 is MRHNA and CDR2 SNTAGT. The CDR3 length is 15 residues. Trimming took 0 bases from V and 5 from J, leaving 10 bases between them. CDR3 DNA: TGTGCCAGCAGTGACTCATCGGGGAGTACCGGGGAGCTGTTTTTT. This sequence encodes CASSDSSGSTGELFF.

The chain is built from TRBV28 and TRBJ1-2; D might be TRBD1 (5 bases). The CDR3 runs 13 residues. CDR1 and CDR2 (germline): MDHEN, SYDVKM. V was trimmed by 6 bases and J by 4 bases, leaving 12 bases between them. The CDR3 DNA reads as TGTGCCAGCAGGACTCAGGGCCCCTATGGCTACACCTTC. Its translation is CASRTQGPYGYTF.

Only a few counts were recorded for this clone. This chain uses TRBV18 with TRBJ1-3; a possible D gene is TRBD1 (6 bases). V lost 3 bases and J lost 0, with 12 bases in between. Germline V gene sequence: CDR1 KGHSH, CDR2 LQKENI. CDR3 length: 16 residues. The CDR3 bases are TGTGCCAGCTCACCCTCCACAGGGTCCTCTGGAAACACCATATATTTT. Translating gives CASSPSTGSSGNTIYF.

CDR3 sequence reads: CASSLAGTDTQYF. The CDR3 DNA sequence: TGTGCCAGCAGCCTAGCGGGCACAGATACGCAGTATTTT. V and J are TRBV25-1 and TRBJ2-3; the match to TRBD2 covers 7 bases. With 6 bases clipped from V and 1 base from J, the junction kept 1 base outside the gene matches. This CDR3 region has 13 residues. CDR1 and CDR2 from the germline V gene are MGHDK and SYGVNS.

In its sample, this clone was seen once. The gene calls are TRBV13 and TRBJ1-5; a possible D gene is TRBD1 (5 bases). The CDR3 extends over 16 amino acids. Trimming took 5 bases from V and 2 from J, leaving 16 bases between them. The germline V gene encodes CDR1 PRHDT and CDR2 FYEKMQ (reference sequence). The CDR3 nucleotides read TGTGCCAGCAGCCTACGGGGGGGTGCGGGCAATCAGCCCCAGCATTTT. This sequence encodes CASSLRGGAGNQPQHF.

The V and J genes are TRBV3-1 (or the pseudogene TRBV3-2) and TRBJ2-3, with TRBD2 matching 10 bases. The CDR3 runs 17 residues. Germline V gene sequence: CDR1 LGHDT, CDR2 YNNKEL (reference sequence). The ends lost 1 base at V and 2 bases at J; junction bases unmatched: 6. The CDR3 DNA sequence: TGTGCCAGCAGCCAAGTCAGTAGCGGGAGGCTCACAGATACGCAGTATTTT. Amino acid sequence: CASSQVSSGRLTDTQYF.

The genes are TRBV6-5 and TRBJ1-2; tentatively, D is TRBD1 (5 bases). Germline V gives CDR1 MNHEY, CDR2 SVGAGI. Trimming left V 6 bases short and J 1 base short, with 9 bases between. This CDR3 is 13 amino acids long. The CDR3 reads CASRETVNYGYTF. The CDR3 region has the DNA TGTGCCAGCAGAGAGACAGTTAACTATGGCTACACCTTC.